Presented here are 30 T cell receptor beta chains from one specimen sequenced in a study of blood T cell repertoires in COVID-19. Measured with immunoSEQ multiplex PCR; TCRdb has only the in-frame clones, and not every one. The sample contains about 250,000 clones, about 90% of which appear only once. The sequencing input was peripheral blood. These receptors all come from a man between 18 and 35 years old with active or convalescent COVID-19.

Comment on this clone: Germline and junction disagree at one end, which may indicate a read error. The same CDR3 is also encoded by other DNA sequences in this sample. The chain employs TRBV7-9 and TRBJ1-2, with TRBD1 as a possible D gene (5 bases). Germline CDR1 reads SEHNR; CDR2 reads FQNEAQ (reference sequence). The CDR3 loop spans 15 amino acids. CDR3 in DNA: TGCGCCAGCAGCCCAAAGGAGGGGTTTGTCCAAGGCTACACCTTC. Protein product: CASSPKEGFVQGYTF. Full variable domain (rest looked up from reference TRBV7-9 and TRBJ1-2): DTGVSQNPRHKITKRGQNVTFRCDPISEHNRLYWYRQTLGQGPEFLTYFQNEAQLEKSRLLSDRFSAERPKGSFSTLEIQRTEQGDSAMYLCASSPKEGFVQGYTFGSGTRLTVV.

The chain couples TRBV10-1 to TRBJ2-3; TRBD2 matches at 9 bases. Germline-derived CDR1 and CDR2 are WNHNN and SYGVQD (reference sequence). The CDR3 covers 15 residues. Losses at the gene ends were 0 bases for V and 6 bases for J; bases not matched to a gene: 4. The CDR3 region has the DNA TGCGCCAGCAGTGAGTCAGGGCTAGCGGGGGATACGCAGTATTTT. Protein sequence: CASSESGLAGDTQYF.

This chain links TRBV4-2 with TRBJ2-2; 8 nucleotides match TRBD1. From germline, CDR1 is LGHNA and CDR2 YNFKEQ. V trimming: 4 bases; J trimming: 6 bases; junction bases outside the gene matches: 7. This CDR3 spans 15 amino acids. Here the CDR3 DNA reads TGTGCCAGCAGCCTCAGGGGGCAGAAGGCCGGGGAGCTGTTTTTT. Translating gives CASSLRGQKAGELFF.

This clone was counted a single time. The chain links TRBV9 to TRBJ2-2, with 7 bases fitting TRBD1. Germline V gene lookup returns CDR1 SGDLS and CDR2 YYNGEE. The CDR3 runs 14 residues. The junction had 6 bases not matched to a gene; V was cut back by 7 bases and J by 3 bases. CDR3 nucleotide sequence: TGTGCCAGCGCCGGGACAGCATACACCGGGGAGCTGTTTTTT. Translation: CASAGTAYTGELFF.

The CDR3 region has the DNA TGTGCCAGCAGCTTAGCGCTAGCGGGGGCCACGGGGAACACCGGGGAGCTGTTTTTT. Protein: CASSLALAGATGNTGELFF. This sequence joins TRBV7-2 and TRBJ2-2; 10 nucleotides agree with TRBD2. The CDR3 is 19 amino acids. In germline, CDR1 is SGHTA, CDR2 FQGNSA. Trimming removed 0 bases from V and 1 base from J; junction bases left unmatched: 8. Filled out from reference TRBV7-2 and TRBJ2-2, the complete variable domain reads GAGVSQSPSNKVTEKGKDVELRCDPISGHTALYWYRQSLGQGLEFLIYFQGNSAPDKSGLPSDRFSAERTGGSVSTLTIQRTQQEDSAVYLCASSLALAGATGNTGELFFGEGSRLTVL.

The chain combines TRBV15 with TRBJ1-1; a possible D gene is TRBD1 (6 bases). Germline assignment: CDR1 LNHNV and CDR2 YYDKDF (reference sequence). The CDR3 is made up of 14 amino acids. V was shortened by 0 bases and J by 10 bases, with 15 bases between the two germline ends. The CDR3 spells CATSRDHSVRGAFF. The DNA for the CDR3 is TGTGCCACCAGCAGAGATCATAGCGTCAGGGGAGCTTTCTTT.

V is TRBV29-1 and J is TRBJ2-7, with 11 bases lining up with TRBD1. The trim removed 1 base at V and 2 bases at J, leaving 10 bases unmatched. The CDR3 runs 17 residues. Germline V lookup: CDR1 SQVTM, CDR2 ANQGSEA. CDR3 protein: CSVEGGQGVSLPYEQYF. The DNA for the CDR3 is TGCAGCGTTGAAGGGGGACAGGGGGTAAGCCTGCCCTACGAGCAGTACTTC.

The chain combines TRBV5-1 with TRBJ2-1; 13 positions agree with TRBD2. CDR1 and CDR2 (germline): SGHRS, YFSETQ. There are 17 residues in the CDR3. J lost 1 base, V lost 4 bases, and 5 bases had no gene match. CDR3 loop: CASSPGTSGMSYNEQFF. The CDR3 region has the DNA TGCGCCAGCAGCCCGGGGACTAGCGGGATGTCCTACAATGAGCAGTTCTTC.

This clone showed up just once. The rearrangement joins TRBV7-2 to TRBJ2-5, with a possible D match to TRBD2 (6 bases). V was cut by 3 bases and J by 4 bases, with 15 bases left in between. This CDR3 contains 15 residues. The germline gives CDR1 SGHTA, CDR2 FQGNSA. CDR3 DNA sequence: TGTGCCAGCAGCTTCTATACTAGCTTGGGAGAGACCCAGTACTTC. Encoded protein: CASSFYTSLGETQYF. The variable domain in full, with the rest retrieved from reference TRBV7-2 and TRBJ2-5, is GAGVSQSPSNKVTEKGKDVELRCDPISGHTALYWYRQSLGQGLEFLIYFQGNSAPDKSGLPSDRFSAERTGGSVSTLTIQRTQQEDSAVYLCASSFYTSLGETQYFGPGTRLLVL.

Concerning this clone itself: The same CDR3 can be traced to other DNA sequences in this sample. The V call is TRBV9, the J call TRBJ2-7; 9 positions match TRBD2. CDR3 length equals 14 residues. Germline trimming cut 3 bases from V and 0 bases from J; bases unmatched to any gene: 1. Germline assignment: CDR1 SGDLS and CDR2 YYNGEE. CDR3 amino acids: CASSATSGSYEQYF. CDR3 coding DNA: TGTGCCAGCAGCGCGACTAGCGGCTCCTACGAGCAGTACTTC.

This clone was counted only a few times. The chain combines TRBV2 with TRBJ2-2; TRBD2 matches 7 bases. The CDR3 sequence is 13 residues long. Germline-derived CDR1 and CDR2 are SNHLY and FYNNEI. The trim removed 8 bases at V and 7 bases at J, leaving 7 bases unmatched. The CDR3 sequence is CASVRESDGELFF. CDR3 sequence (DNA): TGTGCCAGCGTGCGGGAGTCGGACGGGGAGCTGTTTTTT.

About this clone: The sample holds other DNA sequences that translate to the same CDR3. This chain uses TRBV6-5 with TRBJ1-2, with D perhaps matching TRBD1 (6 bases). V shed 5 bases and J shed 2 bases, with 9 bases lying between them. This CDR3 has 13 residues. Looked up from germline, CDR1 is MNHEY and CDR2 is SVGAGI. For the CDR3, the DNA is TGTGCCAGCAGTCCGACAGGCAACTATGGCTACACCTTC. Translating it yields CASSPTGNYGYTF.

The V call is TRBV6-1, the J call TRBJ1-5; 7 positions match TRBD1. Trimming removed 3 bases from V and 4 bases from J; junction bases left unmatched: 6. Germline V gene sequence: CDR1 MNHNS, CDR2 SASEGT. CDR3 size: 15 residues. CDR3 DNA sequence: TGTGCCAGCAGTGACCAGGACAGGTTAAATCAGCCCCAGCATTTT. This encodes CASSDQDRLNQPQHF.

The chain carries TRBV11-2 and TRBJ1-1; TRBD1 aligns across 7 bases. CDR1 SGHAT and CDR2 FQNNGV come from the germline V gene. With 5 bases clipped from V and 3 bases from J, the junction kept 3 bases outside the gene matches. The CDR3 is 13 amino acids. CDR3 in amino acids: CASSAGGYTEAFF. For the CDR3, the DNA is TGTGCCAGCAGCGCAGGGGGTTACACTGAAGCTTTCTTT.

This clone has just one count. CDR3 residues: CSVDLGLDIQYF. CDR3 DNA: TGCAGCGTTGACTTGGGGCTGGACATTCAGTACTTC. V usage is TRBV29-1 and J usage is TRBJ2-4, with D perhaps matching TRBD1 (5 bases). CDR1 SQVTM and CDR2 ANQGSEA come from the germline V gene. V was cut by 3 bases and J by 8 bases, with 11 bases left in between. The CDR3 sequence is 12 residues long.

The chain couples TRBV14 to TRBJ2-7; 7 bases are shared with TRBD1. CDR1 and CDR2 from the germline V gene are SGHDN and FVKESK. After removal of 3 bases from V and 12 bases from J, the junction contained 5 bases not matched to a gene. The CDR3 extends over 11 amino acids. The CDR3: CASSHNRGTYF. Here the CDR3 DNA reads TGTGCCAGCAGCCACAACAGGGGCACGTACTTC. The full variable domain, rest sourced from reference TRBV14 and TRBJ2-7, is EAGVTQFPSHSVIEKGQTVTLRCDPISGHDNLYWYRRVMGKEIKFLLHFVKESKQDESGMPNNRFLAERTGGTYSTLKVQPAELEDSGVYFCASSHNRGTYFGPGTRLTVT.

V and J are TRBV27 and TRBJ1-1, with 11 nucleotides matching TRBD1. The ends lost 5 bases at V and 3 bases at J; junction bases unmatched: 5. CDR1 is MNHEY, CDR2 SMNVEV, per germline (reference sequence). The CDR3 length is 15 residues. The CDR3 sequence is CASSLWGQGDTEAFF. The CDR3 DNA sequence: TGTGCCAGCAGTCTCTGGGGACAGGGGGACACTGAAGCTTTCTTT.

The chain links TRBV13 to TRBJ2-1; 9 bases align to TRBD2. The CDR3 sequence is 16 residues long. Unmatched junction bases numbered 9, after V lost 3 bases and J lost 6 bases. The V gene's germline CDR1 is PRHDT and CDR2 FYEKMQ (reference sequence). CDR3 nucleotides: TGTGCCAGCAGCTTCAGCGGGGGGTATAGTGGCAATGAGCAGTTCTTC. Residues: CASSFSGGYSGNEQFF.

The chain combines TRBV7-3 with TRBJ2-1, with 14 bases identical to TRBD2. The CDR3 loop spans 15 amino acids. The V gene end was trimmed by 3 bases and the J gene end by 8 bases; junction bases not matched to a gene: 3. Germline loops: CDR1 SGHTA, CDR2 FQGTGA. CDR3 DNA sequence: TGTGCCAGCAGCTTCGGGACTAGCGGGAGCTATGAGCAGTTCTTC. Amino acid sequence: CASSFGTSGSYEQFF.

The J gene is TRBJ2-2, the V gene TRBV6-5, with 10 bases matching TRBD2. The V and J ends lost 0 bases and 6 bases, in that order; junction bases with no gene match: 4. CDR3 length: 16 residues. The V gene's germline CDR1 is MNHEY and CDR2 SVGAGI. The CDR3 nucleotides read TGTGCCAGCAGTTACTCAGGTCTAGCGGGAGCCGGGGAGCTGTTTTTT. It translates to CASSYSGLAGAGELFF.

The rearrangement joins TRBV6-5 to TRBJ2-7; D not resolved. Trimming removed 5 bases at V and 4 bases at J, with 9 bases between. The CDR3 has 12 amino acids. The V gene's germline CDR1 is MNHEY and CDR2 SVGAGI. CDR3 DNA: TGTGCCAGCAGTCCCGGTCTATACGAGCAGTACTTC. Amino acids: CASSPGLYEQYF.

This chain links TRBV28 with TRBJ2-7; TRBD1 aligns across 8 bases. This CDR3 region has 13 residues. Germline lookup yields CDR1 MDHEN and CDR2 SYDVKM. The J segment lost 2 bases and the V segment lost 8 bases, leaving 5 bases of the junction unmatched. CDR3 nucleotides: TGTGCCAGCCGCGGGACAGGTACCTACGAGCAGTACTTC. It yields the protein CASRGTGTYEQYF. Based on the CDR3 plus reference TRBV28 and TRBJ2-7, the full variable domain is DVKVTQSSRYLVKRTGEKVFLECVQDMDHENMFWYRQDPGLGLRLIYFSYDVKMKEKGDIPEGYSVSREKKERFSLILESASTNQTSMYLCASRGTGTYEQYFGPGTRLTVT.

The V call is TRBV5-1, the J call TRBJ1-5, with D possibly being TRBD1 (5 bases). Germline assignment: CDR1 SGHRS and CDR2 YFSETQ. With 10 bases removed from V and 4 bases from J, the gap between germline ends came to 12 bases. The CDR3 extends over 12 amino acids. CDR3 in amino acids: CAAYGGNQPQHF. The CDR3 bases are TGCGCCGCCTACGGGGGAAATCAGCCCCAGCATTTT.

The chain links TRBV7-6 to TRBJ2-1; 7 bases align to TRBD1. Germline trimming cut 5 bases from V and 8 bases from J; bases unmatched to any gene: 15. This CDR3 is built from 16 residues. CDR1 is SGHVS, CDR2 FNYEAQ, per germline. The CDR3 protein is CASSVSWGQPGDEQFF. CDR3 nucleotide sequence: TGTGCCAGCAGCGTTAGCTGGGGACAGCCTGGGGATGAGCAGTTCTTC. Complete variable domain (other parts from reference TRBV7-6 and TRBJ2-1): GAGVSQSPRYKVTKRGQDVALRCDPISGHVSLYWYRQALGQGPEFLTYFNYEAQQDKSGLPNDRFSAERPEGSISTLTIQRTEQRDSAMYRCASSVSWGQPGDEQFFGPGTRLTVL.

V and J are TRBV28 and TRBJ2-3; D is perhaps TRBD1 (5 bases). Germline values: CDR1 MDHEN, CDR2 SYDVKM. V was pared by 2 bases and J by 3 bases, with 6 bases between. The CDR3 is 13 amino acids. The CDR3 protein is CASSLPGTDTQYF. CDR3 sequence (DNA): TGTGCCAGCAGTTTACCAGGGACAGATACGCAGTATTTT.

This clone was detected only a few times. J is TRBJ1-2 and V is TRBV5-5; perhaps TRBD1 as D (5 bases). The CDR3 contains 14 residues. Germline V gene data show CDR1 as SGHKS and CDR2 as YYEKEE (reference sequence). V was trimmed by 4 bases and J by 7 bases, leaving 17 bases between them. This CDR3 is CASSPSGGGVGYTF. The CDR3 region has the DNA TGTGCCAGCAGCCCATCGGGGGGTGGGGTTGGCTACACCTTC.

There are a few counts of this clone. This chain uses TRBV18 with TRBJ2-1, with no clear D. The V and J ends lost 0 bases and 12 bases respectively, with 15 bases between them. The CDR3 covers 14 residues. Germline CDR1 and CDR2: KGHSH and LQKENI. DNA of the CDR3: TGTGCCAGCTCACCACCCTCCCCCCGGGTGGGGCAGTTCTTC. This codes for CASSPPSPRVGQFF.

The genes are TRBV4-1 and TRBJ1-1; no reliable D call. From germline, CDR1 is MGHRA and CDR2 YSYEKL. V lost 1 base and J lost 1, with 10 bases in between. The CDR3 is made up of 15 amino acids. The CDR3 here is CASSQAPGANTEAFF. As DNA, the CDR3 is TGCGCCAGCAGCCAAGCCCCGGGAGCGAACACTGAAGCTTTCTTT.

This rearrangement joins TRBV6-2 or TRBV6-3 to TRBJ2-3, with D uncertain. V lost 5 bases to trimming and J lost 4 bases, with 10 bases between them. Germline V gene data show CDR1 as MNHEY and CDR2 as SVGEGT. This CDR3 spans 13 amino acids. Here the CDR3 DNA reads TGTGCCAGCAGTCTTGTTGCGGCAGATACGCAGTATTTT. It codes for CASSLVAADTQYF.

This clone was detected only once. The chain links TRBV7-2 to TRBJ2-5; TRBD2 aligns across 10 bases. CDR1 is SGHTA, CDR2 FQGNSA, per germline. V shed 3 bases and J 5 bases; nucleotides not matched to a gene: 9. The CDR3 runs 16 residues. The CDR3 bases are TGTGCCAGCAGCTTCCCCCTAGCGGGAGCGAGGGAGACCCAGTACTTC. Translation: CASSFPLAGARETQYF.